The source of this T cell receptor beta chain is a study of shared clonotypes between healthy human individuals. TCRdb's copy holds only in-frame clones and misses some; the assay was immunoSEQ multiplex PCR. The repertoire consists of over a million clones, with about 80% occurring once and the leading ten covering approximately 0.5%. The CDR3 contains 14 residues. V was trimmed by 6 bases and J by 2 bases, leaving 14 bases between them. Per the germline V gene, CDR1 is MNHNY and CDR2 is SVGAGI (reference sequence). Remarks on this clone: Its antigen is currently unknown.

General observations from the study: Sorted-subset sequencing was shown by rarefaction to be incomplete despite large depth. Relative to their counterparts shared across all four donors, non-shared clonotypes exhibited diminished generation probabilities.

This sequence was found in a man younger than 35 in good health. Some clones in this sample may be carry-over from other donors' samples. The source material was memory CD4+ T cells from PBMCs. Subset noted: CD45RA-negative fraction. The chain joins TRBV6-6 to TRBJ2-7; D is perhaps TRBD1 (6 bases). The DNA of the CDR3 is TGTGCCAGCAGACTAAGGACAGTGGCCTACGAGCAGTACTTC. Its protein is CASRLRTVAYEQYF.